Listed below are T cell receptor beta chains from one sample, sequenced in a study of preoperative IRX-2 immunotherapy in early breast cancer. The data were produced by immunoSEQ multiplex PCR, yet TCRdb's version contains in-frame clones alone and is incomplete. Of approximately 28,000 clones listed, roughly four fifths are singletons. The sample was lymph node tissue, taken after IRX-2 immunotherapy. Receptors originate from a human donor with breast cancer. The CDR3 runs from the conserved cysteine through the conserved F or W. Fields, in order: D gene, V gene, J gene, clone size, CDR3 protein, CDR3 DNA. D genes are given only for firm matches. Where a row states a size, it is once, few, many or the class of an expanded clone; other rows omit it.

D: NA
V: TRBV5-1
J: TRBJ2-3
size: NA
CDR3: CASSFAGKLTDTQYF
DNA: TGCGCCAGCAGCTTTGCGGGGAAGCTCACAGATACGCAGTATTTT

D: TRBD1
V: TRBV10-2
J: TRBJ2-5
size: NA
CDR3: CASSEKRAGGAYQETQYF
DNA: TGCGCCAGCAGTGAGAAGAGGGCAGGGGGCGCGTACCAAGAGACCCAGTACTTC

D: NA
V: TRBV28
J: TRBJ2-5
size: NA
CDR3: CASSENRAGETQYF
DNA: TGTGCCAGCAGTGAAAACAGGGCCGGAGAGACCCAGTACTTC

D: NA
V: TRBV29-1
J: TRBJ2-5
size: NA
CDR3: CSVEDMAGRQETQYF
DNA: TGCAGCGTTGAAGATATGGCGGGGCGGCAAGAGACCCAGTACTTC

D: TRBD1
V: TRBV7-1
J: TRBJ2-3
size: NA
CDR3: CASSGSTGDLLRQYF
DNA: TGTGCCAGCAGCGGCTCGACAGGGGACCTCCTAAGGCAGTATTTT

D: NA
V: TRBV6-9
J: TRBJ1-1
size: NA
CDR3: CASILRAEAFF
DNA: TGTGCCAGCATTTTACGGGCTGAAGCTTTCTTT

D: TRBD1
V: TRBV15
J: TRBJ1-1
size: NA
CDR3: CATSRLGQGNTEAFF
DNA: TGTGCCACCAGCAGACTGGGACAGGGCAACACTGAAGCTTTCTTT

D: NA
V: TRBV6-8
J: TRBJ2-1
size: NA
CDR3: CASSSSPNTEQFF
DNA: TGTGCCAGCAGCTCCTCCCCTAATACGGAGCAGTTCTTC

D: NA
V: TRBV7-5
J: TRBJ2-2
size: once
CDR3: CASFHGQPNTGELFF
DNA: TGTGCCAGCTTCCATGGGCAGCCGAACACCGGGGAGCTGTTTTTT

D: NA
V: TRBV11-3
J: TRBJ1-1
size: NA
CDR3: CASSLEGQGSYTEAFF
DNA: TGTGCCAGCAGCTTAGAAGGGCAGGGGAGTTACACTGAAGCTTTCTTT

D: NA
V: TRBV28
J: TRBJ2-1
size: NA
CDR3: CASSIIRVPYNEQFF
DNA: TGTGCCAGCAGTATCATAAGGGTCCCCTACAATGAGCAGTTCTTC

D: TRBD1
V: TRBV6-8
J: TRBJ2-2
size: NA
CDR3: CASGTGWSGELFF
DNA: TGTGCCAGCGGGACAGGGTGGTCCGGGGAGCTGTTTTTT

D: TRBD1
V: TRBV19
J: TRBJ2-7
size: NA
CDR3: CASSTGGSYEQYF
DNA: TGTGCCAGTAGTACAGGGGGCTCCTACGAGCAGTACTTC

D: NA
V: TRBV29-1
J: TRBJ2-2
size: NA
CDR3: CSVDQSEGNGELFF
DNA: TGCAGCGTTGACCAATCAGAGGGTAACGGGGAGCTGTTTTTT

D: TRBD1
V: TRBV19
J: TRBJ1-5
size: NA
CDR3: CASSSTTGDSNQPQHF
DNA: TGTGCCAGTAGTAGCACTACAGGGGATAGCAATCAGCCCCAGCATTTT

D: NA
V: TRBV11-3
J: TRBJ2-7
size: once
CDR3: CASSFEAGLSYEQYF
DNA: TGTGCCAGCAGCTTTGAGGCAGGGCTCTCCTACGAGCAGTACTTC

D: TRBD1
V: TRBV6-8
J: TRBJ1-5
size: once
CDR3: CASSEGQGSGQPQHF
DNA: TGTGCCAGCAGCGAGGGACAGGGGTCGGGGCAGCCCCAGCATTTT

D: TRBD1
V: TRBV19
J: TRBJ1-2
size: NA
CDR3: CASGYRGMNYGYTF
DNA: TGTGCCAGTGGATACAGGGGGATGAACTATGGCTACACCTTC

D: NA
V: TRBV18
J: TRBJ2-2
size: NA
CDR3: CASSPSIAGAATGELFF
DNA: TGTGCCAGCTCACCATCTATCGCAGGGGCGGCGACCGGGGAGCTGTTTTTT

D: NA
V: TRBV15
J: TRBJ2-1
size: NA
CDR3: CATSRVGAAYNEQFF
DNA: TGTGCCACCAGCAGAGTTGGAGCGGCTTACAATGAGCAGTTCTTC

D: TRBD2
V: TRBV5-1
J: TRBJ2-7
size: NA
CDR3: CASRPGGAKDEQYF
DNA: TGCGCCAGCAGACCCGGGGGGGCGAAGGACGAGCAGTACTTC

D: TRBD2
V: TRBV7-4
J: TRBJ2-3
size: NA
CDR3: CASSAGEGRADTQYF
DNA: TGTGCCAGCAGCGCCGGCGAGGGGAGGGCAGATACGCAGTATTTT

D: TRBD2
V: TRBV11-3
J: TRBJ2-7
size: NA
CDR3: CASSLDPGLAGTYEQYF
DNA: TGTGCCAGCAGCTTAGACCCGGGACTAGCGGGAACATACGAGCAGTACTTC

D: NA
V: TRBV14
J: TRBJ2-1
size: NA
CDR3: CASSQDYGALRPFSYNEQFF
DNA: TGTGCCAGCAGCCAAGATTATGGGGCTTTGCGGCCCTTCTCCTACAATGAGCAGTTCTTC

D: NA
V: TRBV28
J: TRBJ1-2
size: NA
CDR3: CASSFGQTNYGYTF
DNA: TGTGCCAGCAGTTTTGGTCAGACTAACTATGGCTACACCTTC

D: NA
V: TRBV6-4
J: TRBJ2-3
size: once
CDR3: CASSEGTRLSTDTQYF
DNA: TGTGCCAGCAGTGAAGGGACACGATTGAGCACAGATACGCAGTATTTT

D: NA
V: TRBV14
J: TRBJ1-2
size: NA
CDR3: CASSQDKPRNGYTF
DNA: TGTGCCAGCAGCCAAGATAAACCTAGGAATGGCTACACCTTC

D: TRBD1
V: TRBV29-1
J: TRBJ1-2
size: once
CDR3: CSVDRGFVDGYTF
DNA: TGCAGCGTCGACAGGGGATTTGTTGATGGCTACACCTTC

D: TRBD1
V: TRBV28
J: TRBJ1-4
size: NA
CDR3: CASSSLIPGQGATNEKLFF
DNA: TGTGCCAGCAGTTCCCTAATACCGGGACAGGGTGCGACTAATGAAAAACTGTTTTTT

D: NA
V: TRBV19
J: TRBJ1-5
size: NA
CDR3: CASSITPYSNQPQHF
DNA: TGTGCCAGTAGTATCACCCCCTATAGCAATCAGCCCCAGCATTTT

D: NA
V: TRBV6-8
J: TRBJ1-1
size: NA
CDR3: CASSIGTVREAFF
DNA: TGTGCCAGCAGCATTGGGACGGTCCGTGAAGCTTTCTTT

D: NA
V: TRBV29-1
J: TRBJ2-5
size: NA
CDR3: CSVVPGSETQYF
DNA: TGCAGCGTTGTACCGGGATCCGAGACCCAGTACTTC

D: NA
V: TRBV7-7
J: TRBJ1-5
size: NA
CDR3: CASTLIPGDSQPQHF
DNA: TGTGCCAGCACCCTCATCCCAGGGGATAGTCAGCCCCAGCATTTT

D: NA
V: TRBV28
J: TRBJ2-7
size: NA
CDR3: CASIPRGGAYEQYF
DNA: TGTGCCAGCATTCCGAGGGGGGGCGCCTACGAGCAGTACTTC

D: TRBD1
V: TRBV19
J: TRBJ2-3
size: NA
CDR3: CASADRGAPDTQYF
DNA: TGTGCCAGTGCCGACAGGGGCGCACCAGATACGCAGTATTTT

D: TRBD1
V: TRBV6-8
J: TRBJ2-5
size: NA
CDR3: CASSDRAETQYF
DNA: TGTGCCAGCAGCGACAGGGCAGAGACCCAGTACTTC

D: TRBD1
V: TRBV6-8
J: TRBJ1-2
size: once
CDR3: CASSDRGRKGYGYTF
DNA: TGTGCCAGCAGCGACAGGGGGCGGAAGGGCTATGGCTACACCTTC

D: NA
V: TRBV19
J: TRBJ1-1
size: NA
CDR3: CASSKQVYTEAFF
DNA: TGTGCCAGTAGCAAACAGGTGTACACTGAAGCTTTCTTT

D: NA
V: TRBV7-1
J: TRBJ2-3
size: NA
CDR3: CASSLISGYTQYF
DNA: TGTGCCAGCAGCTTAATAAGTGGATATACGCAGTATTTT

D: NA
V: TRBV19
J: TRBJ1-3
size: NA
CDR3: CASGSSGNTIYF
DNA: TGTGCCAGCGGGAGCTCTGGAAACACCATATATTTT

D: TRBD1
V: TRBV7-4
J: TRBJ2-1
size: NA
CDR3: CASSLDRVDEQFF
DNA: TGTGCCAGCAGCCTCGACAGGGTCGATGAGCAGTTCTTC